The T cell receptor beta chain described here comes from a study of CD4+ T cells in melanoma. Study-level results: Neoantigen-specific CD4+ T cells in melanoma reportedly had diverse differentiation states. CD8+ T cell, macrophage and B cell function reportedly correlated with neoantigen-specific CD4+ T cells.

Germline CDR1 is MNHEY and CDR2 is SVGAGI. This CDR3 region has 14 residues. The germline V and J ends were trimmed by 6 bases and 4 bases, with 13 bases remaining between them. The protocol was immunoSEQ multiplex PCR, while the TCRdb copy is restricted to in-frame clones and leaves out a portion. Of 9,100 or so clones in the sample, approximately 72% were seen once. With regard to this clone: Its antigen is as yet unknown.

The gene calls are TRBV6-5 and TRBJ1-3; D call uncertain. Material for sequencing was tumor tissue. This TCR was sampled from a human donor with melanoma. CDR3 bases: TGTGCCAGCAGCCCCCGGTATCGCGGAAACACCATATATTTT. The encoded protein is CASSPRYRGNTIYF.